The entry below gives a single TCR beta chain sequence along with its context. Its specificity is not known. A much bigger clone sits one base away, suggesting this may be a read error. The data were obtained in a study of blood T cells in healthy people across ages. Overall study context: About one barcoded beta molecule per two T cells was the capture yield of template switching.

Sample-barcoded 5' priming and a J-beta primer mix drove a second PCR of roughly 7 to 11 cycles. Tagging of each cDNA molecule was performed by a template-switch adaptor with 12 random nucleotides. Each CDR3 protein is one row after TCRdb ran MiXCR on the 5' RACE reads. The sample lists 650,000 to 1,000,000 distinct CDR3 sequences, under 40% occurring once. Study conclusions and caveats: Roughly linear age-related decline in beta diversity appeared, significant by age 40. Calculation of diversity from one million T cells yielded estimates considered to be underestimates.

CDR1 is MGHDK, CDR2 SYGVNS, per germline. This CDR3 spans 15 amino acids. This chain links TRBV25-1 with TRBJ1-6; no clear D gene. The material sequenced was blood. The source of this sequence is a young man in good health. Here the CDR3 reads CASSVGLLGNSSLHF. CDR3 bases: TGTGCCAGCAGTGTAGGACTCCTGGGTAATTCATCCCTCCACTTT. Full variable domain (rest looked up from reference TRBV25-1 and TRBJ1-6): EADIYQTPRYLVIGTGKKITLECSQTMGHDKMYWYQQDPGMELHLIHYSYGVNSTEKGDLSSESTVSRIRTEHFPLTLESARPSHTSQYLCASSVGLLGNSSLHFGNGTRLTVT.